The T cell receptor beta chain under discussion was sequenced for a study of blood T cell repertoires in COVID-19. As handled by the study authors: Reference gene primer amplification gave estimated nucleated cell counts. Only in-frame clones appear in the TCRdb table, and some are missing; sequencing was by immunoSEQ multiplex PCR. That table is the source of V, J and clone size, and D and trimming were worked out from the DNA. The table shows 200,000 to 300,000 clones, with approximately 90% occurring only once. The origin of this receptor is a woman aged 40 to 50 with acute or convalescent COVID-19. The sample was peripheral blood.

CDR3 coding DNA: TGTGCCAGCAGAAACCTTGGGACTTCCGACAATGAGCAGTTCTTC. Encoded protein: CASRNLGTSDNEQFF. J is TRBJ2-1 and V is TRBV6-5; D may be TRBD2 (6 bases). Germline-derived CDR1 and CDR2 are MNHEY and SVGAGI. The CDR3 totals 15 residues. Trimming took 6 bases from V and 5 from J, leaving 17 bases between them.